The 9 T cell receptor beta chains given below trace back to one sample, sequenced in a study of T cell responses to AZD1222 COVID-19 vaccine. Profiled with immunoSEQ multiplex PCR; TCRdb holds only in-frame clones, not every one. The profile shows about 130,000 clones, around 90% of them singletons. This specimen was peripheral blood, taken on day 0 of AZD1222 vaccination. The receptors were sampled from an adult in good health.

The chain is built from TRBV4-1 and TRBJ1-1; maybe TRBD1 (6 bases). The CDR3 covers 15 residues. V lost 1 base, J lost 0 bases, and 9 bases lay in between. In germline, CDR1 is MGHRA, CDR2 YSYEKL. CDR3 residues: CASSQAQGVNTEAFF. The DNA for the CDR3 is TGCGCCAGCAGCCAAGCACAGGGTGTGAACACTGAAGCTTTCTTT.

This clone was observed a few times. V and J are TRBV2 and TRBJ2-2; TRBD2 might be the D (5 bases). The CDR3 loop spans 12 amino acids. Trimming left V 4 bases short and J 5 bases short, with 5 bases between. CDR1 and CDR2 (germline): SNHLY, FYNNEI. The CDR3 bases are TGTGCCAGCAGTGGGGAGACCGGGGAGCTGTTTTTT. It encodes CASSGETGELFF.

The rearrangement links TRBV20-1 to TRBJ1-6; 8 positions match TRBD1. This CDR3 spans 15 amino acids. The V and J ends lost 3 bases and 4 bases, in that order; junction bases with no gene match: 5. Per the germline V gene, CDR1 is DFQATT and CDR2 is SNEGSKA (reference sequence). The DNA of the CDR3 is TGCAGTGCTAGTCCCGGACAGGGTTATAATTCACCCCTCCACTTT. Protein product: CSASPGQGYNSPLHF.

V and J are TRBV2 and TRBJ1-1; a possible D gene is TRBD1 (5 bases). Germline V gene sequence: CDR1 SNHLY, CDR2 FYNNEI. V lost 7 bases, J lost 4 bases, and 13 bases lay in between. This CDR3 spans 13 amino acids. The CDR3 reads CASTRQGRTEAFF. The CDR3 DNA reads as TGTGCCAGCACCCGCCAGGGACGCACTGAAGCTTTCTTT.

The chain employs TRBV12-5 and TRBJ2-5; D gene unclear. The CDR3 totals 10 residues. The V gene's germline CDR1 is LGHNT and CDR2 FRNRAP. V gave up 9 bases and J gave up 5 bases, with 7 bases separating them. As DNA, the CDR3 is TGTGCTAGCGCCCGGGAGACCCAGTACTTC. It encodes CASARETQYF.

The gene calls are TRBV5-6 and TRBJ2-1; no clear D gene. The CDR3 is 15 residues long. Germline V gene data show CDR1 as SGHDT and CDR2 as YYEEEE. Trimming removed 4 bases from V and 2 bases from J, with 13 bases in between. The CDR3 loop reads CASSKEIKTYNEQFF. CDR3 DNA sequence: TGTGCCAGCAGCAAGGAAATTAAAACCTACAATGAGCAGTTCTTC.

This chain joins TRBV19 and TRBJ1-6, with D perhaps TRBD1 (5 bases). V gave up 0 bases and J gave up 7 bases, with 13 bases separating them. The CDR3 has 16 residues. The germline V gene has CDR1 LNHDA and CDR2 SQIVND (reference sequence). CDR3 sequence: CASSIDPLQGNSPLHF. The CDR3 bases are TGTGCCAGTAGTATAGACCCGTTGCAGGGCAATTCACCCCTCCACTTT.

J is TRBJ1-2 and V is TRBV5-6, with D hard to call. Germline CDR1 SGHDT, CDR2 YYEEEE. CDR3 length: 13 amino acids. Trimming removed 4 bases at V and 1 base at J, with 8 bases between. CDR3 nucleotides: TGTGCCAGCAGCGTGGCCGGTAACTATGGCTACACCTTC. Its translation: CASSVAGNYGYTF. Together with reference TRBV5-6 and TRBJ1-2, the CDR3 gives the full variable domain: DAGVTQSPTHLIKTRGQQVTLRCSPKSGHDTVSWYQQALGQGPQFIFQYYEEEERQRGNFPDRFSGHQFPNYSSELNVNALLLGDSALYLCASSVAGNYGYTFGSGTRLTVV.

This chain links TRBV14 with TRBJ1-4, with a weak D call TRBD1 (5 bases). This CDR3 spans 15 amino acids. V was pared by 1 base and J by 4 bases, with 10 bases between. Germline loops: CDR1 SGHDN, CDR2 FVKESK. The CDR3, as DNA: TGTGCCAGCAGCCAAGTAAGGGGCCTTAATGAAAAACTGTTTTTT. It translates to CASSQVRGLNEKLFF.